Listed here are 4 T cell receptor beta chains from one sample, sequenced in a study of vaccination and CD4 T cells after COVID-19. Stated treatment: roughly ten-day PBMC culture with coronavirus spike peptide pools or control peptides (ViraFEST assay). Researchers collected the unexposed donor's CD4+ T cells before the COVID-19 pandemic (2011-2018). CD4+ T cells that had been cultured provided DNA sequenced with the Oncomine TCR Beta short-read assay. From CD4+ T cells that had been cultured, genomic DNA was extracted. TCRdb re-called the PCR reads through MiXCR, storing one row per CDR3 protein. Altogether about 7,800 distinct CDR3 sequences are present, 35% to 45% being singletons, with the ten largest covering around 37%. Their specific antigens are unknown. Sequenced sample: CD4+ T cells from blood, cultured in vitro. Receptors originate from a human donor in good health.

This clonotype was counted a single time. The V call is TRBV19, the J call TRBJ1-1, with unresolved D. From germline, CDR1 is LNHDA and CDR2 SQIVND (reference sequence). There are 15 residues in the CDR3. The V and J ends lost 6 bases and 8 bases respectively, with 22 bases between them. The CDR3 spells CASSSPRRAGPEAFF. CDR3 sequence (DNA): TGTGCCAGTAGCTCCCCCCGGCGGGCAGGACCAGAAGCTTTCTTT.

This clonotype was detected a few times. The rearrangement links TRBV7-2 to TRBJ2-3; D remains unclear. CDR3 length equals 13 residues. Trimming took off 1 base at V and 8 bases at J, with 10 bases between the two ends. Germline V CDR1 and CDR2: SGHTA, FQGNSA. The CDR3 bases are TGTGCCAGCAGCTTAGAGTATCGAGGTACGCAGTATTTT. Amino acids: CASSLEYRGTQYF.

The sample holds a few counts of this clonotype. The chain joins TRBV20-1 to TRBJ2-1; a weak D match, TRBD2 (6 bases). Germline V gene lookup returns CDR1 DFQATT and CDR2 SNEGSKA (reference sequence). The CDR3 length is 12 residues. The germline V and J ends were trimmed by 6 bases and 4 bases, with 10 bases remaining between them. This CDR3 reads CSALGRYNEQFF. In DNA form, the CDR3 reads TGCAGTGCCCTAGGGAGGTACAATGAGCAGTTCTTC.

The chain uses TRBV7-2 and TRBJ1-2; TRBD1 is a possible D gene (5 bases). Germline lookup yields CDR1 SGHTA and CDR2 FQGNSA. V shed 5 bases and J shed 9 bases, with 19 bases lying between them. This CDR3 is built from 14 residues. The CDR3 nucleotides are TGTGCCAGCAGCGCGGGACCCGGAGCGTATAGCTACACCTTC. The encoded protein is CASSAGPGAYSYTF.